This T cell receptor (beta chain) was recovered during a study of blood T cell repertoires in COVID-19. Study summary: Sites in the United States, Italy and Spain provided acute and convalescent COVID-19 samples. PBMCs, B-cell-depleted T cells, or T cells provided the cDNA or gDNA that made up the material.

The V end lost 4 bases, the J end lost 7 bases, and 23 bases lay between the germline ends. Germline V gene lookup returns CDR1 SGHRS and CDR2 YFSETQ. This CDR3 contains 17 residues. In the original workflow: Quantification of nucleated cells was approximated via reference gene primer amplification. Repertoires were generated with immunoSEQ multiplex PCR, while TCRdb's copy carries only in-frame clones and drops some. The V and J calls and clone size come from that table; D and trimming were worked out from the DNA. The table includes roughly 100,000 clones, just under 85% detected once. The rearrangement uses TRBV5-1 and TRBJ2-2, with D possibly being TRBD1 (6 bases). Sequencing used peripheral blood. This TCR was recovered from a man aged 35-49 years with active or convalescent COVID-19. CDR3 nucleotides: TGCGCCAGCAGCCCCGGTCGGGGTGGGGGCCTTATCGGGGAGCTGTTTTTT. Residues: CASSPGRGGGLIGELFF.